The clone carrying this T cell receptor (beta chain) is a singleton in its sample. These data are taken from a study of blood T cell repertoires in COVID-19. Study-level information: Whether acute or convalescent, the COVID-19 samples came from the United States, Italy and Spain.

The V gene's germline CDR1 is LNHDA and CDR2 SQIVND (reference sequence). Trimming at V came to 6 bases and at J to 4 bases, leaving 7 bases not matched to a gene. This CDR3 contains 15 residues. As processed by the authors: Estimation of nucleated cell counts relied on the amplification of reference gene primers. Profiling relied on immunoSEQ multiplex PCR, and the TCRdb table lists in-frame clones only, not all of them. V and J calls and clone size follow that table, whereas D and trimming were derived from the DNA. The sample has 55,000 to 70,000 clones, 91% seen once. Followed longitudinally, the Seattle patients had been enrolled during active infection.

The receptor's source is a middle-aged man with COVID-19, enrolled during active disease. The sequencing input was peripheral blood. The V gene is TRBV19, the J gene TRBJ2-5; 11 bases are shared with TRBD1. CDR3 nucleotide sequence: TGTGCCAGTAGCTCGGGACAGGGGGTAGGAGAGACCCAGTACTTC. Translating it yields CASSSGQGVGETQYF.